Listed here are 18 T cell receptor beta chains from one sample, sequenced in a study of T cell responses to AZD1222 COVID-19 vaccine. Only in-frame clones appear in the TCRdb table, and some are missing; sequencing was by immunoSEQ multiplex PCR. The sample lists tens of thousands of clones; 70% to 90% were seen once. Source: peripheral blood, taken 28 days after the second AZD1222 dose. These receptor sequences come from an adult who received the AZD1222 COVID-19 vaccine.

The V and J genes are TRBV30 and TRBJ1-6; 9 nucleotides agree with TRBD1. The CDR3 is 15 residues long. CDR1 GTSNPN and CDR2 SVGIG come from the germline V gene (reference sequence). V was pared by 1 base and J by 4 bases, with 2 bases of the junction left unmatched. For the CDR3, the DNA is TGTGCCTGGAGTGAGGGACAGGGTTATAATTCACCCCTCCACTTT. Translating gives CAWSEGQGYNSPLHF.

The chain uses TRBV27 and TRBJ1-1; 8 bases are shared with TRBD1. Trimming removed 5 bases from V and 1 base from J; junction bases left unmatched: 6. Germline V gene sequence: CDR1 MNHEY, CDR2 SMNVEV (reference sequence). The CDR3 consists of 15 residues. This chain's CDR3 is CASSISGTGNTEAFF. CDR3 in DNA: TGTGCCAGCAGTATCTCCGGGACAGGGAACACTGAAGCTTTCTTT.

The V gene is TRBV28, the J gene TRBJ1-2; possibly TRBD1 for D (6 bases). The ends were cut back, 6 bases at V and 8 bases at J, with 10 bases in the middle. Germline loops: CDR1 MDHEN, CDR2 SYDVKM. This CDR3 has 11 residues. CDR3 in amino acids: CASSQGYGYTF. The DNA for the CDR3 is TGTGCCAGCAGCCAGGGGTACGGCTACACCTTC.

The CDR3 sequence is CAWSAPISNQPQHF. CDR3 nucleotides: TGTGCCTGGAGTGCACCGATTAGCAATCAGCCCCAGCATTTT. This chain connects TRBV30 to TRBJ1-5; D gene ambiguous. CDR3 length equals 14 residues. Trimming cost V 1 base and J 0 bases, with 7 bases left between them. The germline CDR1 and CDR2 sequences are GTSNPN and SVGIG (reference sequence).

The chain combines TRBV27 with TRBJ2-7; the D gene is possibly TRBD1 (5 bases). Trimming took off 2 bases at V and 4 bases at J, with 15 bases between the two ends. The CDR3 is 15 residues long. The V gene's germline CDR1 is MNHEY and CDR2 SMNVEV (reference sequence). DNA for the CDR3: TGTGCCAGCAGTTTAGGCTGGTCAGGGCGGTACGAGCAGTACTTC. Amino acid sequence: CASSLGWSGRYEQYF.

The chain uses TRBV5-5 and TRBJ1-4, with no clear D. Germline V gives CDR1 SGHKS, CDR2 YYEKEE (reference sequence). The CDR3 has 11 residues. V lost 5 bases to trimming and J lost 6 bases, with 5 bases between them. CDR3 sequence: CASSLDEKLFF. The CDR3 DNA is TGTGCCAGCAGTCTCGATGAAAAACTGTTTTTT.

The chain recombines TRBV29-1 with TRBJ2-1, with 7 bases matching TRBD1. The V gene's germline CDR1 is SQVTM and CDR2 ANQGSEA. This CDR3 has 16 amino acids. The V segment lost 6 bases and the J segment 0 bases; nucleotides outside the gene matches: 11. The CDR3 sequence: CSVPPGQASSYNEQFF. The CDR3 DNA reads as TGCAGCGTACCCCCCGGACAGGCGAGCTCCTACAATGAGCAGTTCTTC.

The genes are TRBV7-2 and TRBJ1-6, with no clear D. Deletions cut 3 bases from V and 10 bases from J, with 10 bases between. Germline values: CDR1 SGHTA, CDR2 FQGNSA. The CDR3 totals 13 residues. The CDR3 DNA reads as TGTGCCAGCAGCTTTTCGGAGAAGTCACCCCTCCACTTT. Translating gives CASSFSEKSPLHF. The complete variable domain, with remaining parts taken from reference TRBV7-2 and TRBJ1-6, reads GAGVSQSPSNKVTEKGKDVELRCDPISGHTALYWYRQSLGQGLEFLIYFQGNSAPDKSGLPSDRFSAERTGGSVSTLTIQRTQQEDSAVYLCASSFSEKSPLHFGNGTRLTVT.

CDR3 in amino acids: CASSLGRLGRGRITEAFF. Here the CDR3 DNA reads TGTGCCAGCAGCTTGGGGCGCTTAGGAAGGGGGCGGATCACTGAAGCTTTCTTT. The V gene is TRBV5-4, the J gene TRBJ1-1; 7 bases agree with TRBD1. Losses at the gene ends were 0 bases for V and 4 bases for J; bases not matched to a gene: 15. The CDR3 has 18 amino acids. The germline gives CDR1 SGHNT, CDR2 YYREEE (reference sequence).

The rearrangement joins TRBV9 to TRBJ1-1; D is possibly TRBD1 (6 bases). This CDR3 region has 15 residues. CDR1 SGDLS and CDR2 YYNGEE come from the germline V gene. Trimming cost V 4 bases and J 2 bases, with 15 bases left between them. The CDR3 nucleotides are TGTGCCAGCAGCCTCGGACAGAACCATAACACTGAAGCTTTCTTT. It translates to CASSLGQNHNTEAFF.

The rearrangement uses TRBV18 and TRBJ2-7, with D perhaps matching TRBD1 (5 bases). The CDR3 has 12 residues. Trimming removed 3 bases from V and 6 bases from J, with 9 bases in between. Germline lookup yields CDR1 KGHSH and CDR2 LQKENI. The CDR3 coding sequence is TGTGCCAGCTCACCTGACAGCCGCGAGCAGTACTTC. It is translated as CASSPDSREQYF.

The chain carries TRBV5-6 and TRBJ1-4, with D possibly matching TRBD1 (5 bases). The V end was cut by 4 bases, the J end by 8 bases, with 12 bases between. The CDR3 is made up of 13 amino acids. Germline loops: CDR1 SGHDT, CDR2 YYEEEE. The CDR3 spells CASSQGLREKLFF. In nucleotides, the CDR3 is TGTGCCAGCAGCCAGGGCCTAAGAGAAAAACTGTTTTTT.

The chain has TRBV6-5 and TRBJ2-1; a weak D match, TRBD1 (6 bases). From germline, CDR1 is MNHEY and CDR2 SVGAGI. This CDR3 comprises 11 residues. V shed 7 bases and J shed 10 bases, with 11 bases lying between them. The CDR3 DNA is TGTGCCAGCAACGATGACAGGGAGCAGTTCTTC. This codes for CASNDDREQFF.

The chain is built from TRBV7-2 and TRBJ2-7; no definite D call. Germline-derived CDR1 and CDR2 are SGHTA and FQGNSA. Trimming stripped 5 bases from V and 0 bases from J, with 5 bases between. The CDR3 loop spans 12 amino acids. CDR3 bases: TGTGCCAGCAGCCCTAGCTCCTACGAGCAGTACTTC. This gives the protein CASSPSSYEQYF. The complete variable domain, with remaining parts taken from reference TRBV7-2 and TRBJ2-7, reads GAGVSQSPSNKVTEKGKDVELRCDPISGHTALYWYRQSLGQGLEFLIYFQGNSAPDKSGLPSDRFSAERTGGSVSTLTIQRTQQEDSAVYLCASSPSSYEQYFGPGTRLTVT.

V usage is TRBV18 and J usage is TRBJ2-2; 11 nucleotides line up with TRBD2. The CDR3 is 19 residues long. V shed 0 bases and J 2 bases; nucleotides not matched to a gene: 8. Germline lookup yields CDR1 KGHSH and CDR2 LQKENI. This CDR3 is CASSPPKLAGVTNTGELFF. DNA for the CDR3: TGTGCCAGCTCACCACCAAAACTAGCGGGGGTTACCAACACCGGGGAGCTGTTTTTT.

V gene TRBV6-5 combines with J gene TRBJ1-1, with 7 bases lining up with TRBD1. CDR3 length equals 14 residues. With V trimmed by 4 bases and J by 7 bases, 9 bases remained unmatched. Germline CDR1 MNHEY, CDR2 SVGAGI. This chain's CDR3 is CASSSDRTLIEAFF. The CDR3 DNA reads TGTGCCAGCAGTTCGGACAGGACCCTAATTGAAGCTTTCTTT.

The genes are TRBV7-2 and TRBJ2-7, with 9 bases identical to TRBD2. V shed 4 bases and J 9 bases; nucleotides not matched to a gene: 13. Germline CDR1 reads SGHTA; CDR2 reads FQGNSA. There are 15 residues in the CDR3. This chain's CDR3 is CASSSNLEASGAQYF. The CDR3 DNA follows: TGTGCCAGCAGCTCGAATCTTGAAGCTAGCGGGGCGCAGTACTTC. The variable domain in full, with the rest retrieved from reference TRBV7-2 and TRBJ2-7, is GAGVSQSPSNKVTEKGKDVELRCDPISGHTALYWYRQSLGQGLEFLIYFQGNSAPDKSGLPSDRFSAERTGGSVSTLTIQRTQQEDSAVYLCASSSNLEASGAQYFGPGTRLTVT.

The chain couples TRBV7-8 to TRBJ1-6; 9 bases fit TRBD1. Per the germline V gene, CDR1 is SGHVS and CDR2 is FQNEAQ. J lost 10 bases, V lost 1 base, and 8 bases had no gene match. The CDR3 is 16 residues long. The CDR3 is CASSLVSGTGKSPLHF. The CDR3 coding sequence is TGTGCCAGCAGCTTAGTATCCGGGACAGGGAAATCACCCCTCCACTTT.